At least ten counts were recorded for the clone carrying this T cell receptor (beta chain). CDR1 is DFQATT, CDR2 SNEGSKA, per germline (reference sequence). The CDR3 spans 9 residues. V was trimmed by 3 bases and J by 7 bases, leaving 3 bases between them. On the basis of clinical symptoms, serum thyroxine and TRAb, thyroid ultrasound and orbital computed tomography, diagnoses were made. This specimen belongs to a study of T cells in Graves' hyperthyroidism and ophthalmopathy. Amplified TCR beta CDR3 regions derived from RNA transcripts. The HTBI primer set drove a first-round RT-PCR of the TCR CDR3. TCRdb re-called the multiplex PCR reads with MiXCR, one entry per CDR3 protein. The sample shows 600,000 to 700,000 distinct CDR3 sequences, about 45% of them seen only once.

The receptor comes from an adult man with Graves' disease, either hyperthyroidism or ophthalmopathy (not recorded which). Sequencing was done on a sample of peripheral blood or thyroid tissue (not recorded which). This chain links TRBV20-1 with TRBJ1-2; the D is unclear. The CDR3 is CSARFGYTF. CDR3 nucleotides: TGCAGTGCTAGGTTTGGCTACACCTTC.